In this sample, the clone carrying this T cell receptor beta chain turned up once. The antigen is not known. Sequencing was performed with immunoSEQ multiplex PCR; in TCRdb, only in-frame clones are kept and a portion is missing. The table includes around 13,000 clones, 90% detected once. The sample comes from a study of STAT3 mutations in large granular lymphocyte leukemia. Overall study results and limits: Variable sampling intervals and differing treatment regimens complicated linking therapy response to TCR clonal burden changes. No sample exists from the first appearance of each clone. All newly emerging clones after therapy were STAT3 wild type. In T-cell large granular lymphocyte leukemia, about half of patients showed multiple immunodominant subclonotypes.

V was trimmed by 3 bases and J by 6 bases, leaving 11 bases between them. The V gene's germline CDR1 is LNHDA and CDR2 SQIVND (reference sequence). The CDR3 contains 13 residues. The sequencing sample was made of peripheral blood mononuclear cells. The sequence came from a middle-aged man with T-cell large granular lymphocyte leukemia. Some clones in this sample may be carry-over from other donors' samples. This chain links TRBV19 with TRBJ1-1; the D gene is possibly TRBD1 (5 bases). Here the CDR3 reads CASSIARAAEAFF. The CDR3 bases are TGTGCCAGTAGTATCGCCAGGGCCGCTGAAGCTTTCTTT.